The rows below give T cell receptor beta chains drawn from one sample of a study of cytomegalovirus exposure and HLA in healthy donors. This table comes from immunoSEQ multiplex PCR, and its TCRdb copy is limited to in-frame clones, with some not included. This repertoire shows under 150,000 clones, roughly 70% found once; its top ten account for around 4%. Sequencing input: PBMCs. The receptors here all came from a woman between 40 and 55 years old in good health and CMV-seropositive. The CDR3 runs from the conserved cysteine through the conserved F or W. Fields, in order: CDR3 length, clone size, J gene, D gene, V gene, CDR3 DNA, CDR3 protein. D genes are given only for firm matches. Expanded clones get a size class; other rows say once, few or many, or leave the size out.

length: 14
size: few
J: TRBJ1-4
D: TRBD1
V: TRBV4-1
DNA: TGCGCCAGTCGACTCGGGACAGATAATGAAAAACTGTTTTTT
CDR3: CASRLGTDNEKLFF

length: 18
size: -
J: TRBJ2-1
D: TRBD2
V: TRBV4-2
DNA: TGTGCCACCTCACCCTACCAACCGACTAGCGGAAATTCGAATGAGCAGTTCTTC
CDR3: CATSPYQPTSGNSNEQFF

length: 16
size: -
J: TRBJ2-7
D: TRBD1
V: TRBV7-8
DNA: TGTGCCAGCAGCTTATCACCGGGACAGGGAACCTACGAGCAGTACTTC
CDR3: CASSLSPGQGTYEQYF

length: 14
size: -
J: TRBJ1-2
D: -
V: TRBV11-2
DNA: TGTGCCAGCAGCTTAGCGGCAGGGCCCTATGGCTACACCTTC
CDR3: CASSLAAGPYGYTF

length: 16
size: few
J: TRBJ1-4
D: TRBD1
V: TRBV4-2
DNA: TGTGCCAGCAGCCGCAACCAGGGGGCAACTAATGAAAAACTGTTTTTT
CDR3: CASSRNQGATNEKLFF

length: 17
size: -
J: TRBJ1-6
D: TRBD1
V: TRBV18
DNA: TGTGCCAGCTCTCTACAAGCAGGGGGCTCCTATAATTCACCCCTCCACTTT
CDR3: CASSLQAGGSYNSPLHF

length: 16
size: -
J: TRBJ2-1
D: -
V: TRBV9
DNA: TGTGCCAGCAGCGTACGTCTAGCGAATAACTACAATGAGCAGTTCTTC
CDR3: CASSVRLANNYNEQFF

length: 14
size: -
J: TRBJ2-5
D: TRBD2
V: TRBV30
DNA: TGTGCCTGGACCCCGGGACTAGCGGCCTTAAAGCAGTACTTC
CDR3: CAWTPGLAALKQYF

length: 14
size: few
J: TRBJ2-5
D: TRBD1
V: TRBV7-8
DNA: TGTGCCAGCAGCCGGGACAGGAATCAAGAGACCCAGTACTTC
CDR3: CASSRDRNQETQYF

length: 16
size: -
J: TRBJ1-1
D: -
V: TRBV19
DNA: TGTGCCAGTACTAACCTACCCGACAGGCCTAACACTGAAGCTTTCTTT
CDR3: CASTNLPDRPNTEAFF

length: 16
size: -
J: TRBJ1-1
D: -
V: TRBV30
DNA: TGTGCCTGGAGTGTAGCAGGGAGGGTTGTTAGTACTGAAGCTTTCTTT
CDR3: CAWSVAGRVVSTEAFF

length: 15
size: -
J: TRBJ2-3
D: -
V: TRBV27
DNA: TGTGCCAGCAGTTCTGAAGCGGCCCCACTATATACGCAGTATTTT
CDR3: CASSSEAAPLYTQYF

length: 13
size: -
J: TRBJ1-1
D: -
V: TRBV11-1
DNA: TGTGCCAGCAGTCCCGGGGAGAACACTGAAGCTTTCTTT
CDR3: CASSPGENTEAFF

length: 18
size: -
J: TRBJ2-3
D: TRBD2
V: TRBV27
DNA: TGTGCCAGCAGCTACGGCTTCGGGACTAGCGGGGTGGTAGATACGCAGTATTTT
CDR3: CASSYGFGTSGVVDTQYF

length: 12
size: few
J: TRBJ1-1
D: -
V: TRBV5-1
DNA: TGCGCCAGCAGTGAACCAGGGGAGACGGCTTTCTTT
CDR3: CASSEPGETAFF

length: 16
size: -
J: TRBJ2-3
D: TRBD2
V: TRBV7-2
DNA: TGTGCCAGCAGCTTTACTAGCGGGGGGGCCACAGATACGCAGTATTTT
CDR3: CASSFTSGGATDTQYF

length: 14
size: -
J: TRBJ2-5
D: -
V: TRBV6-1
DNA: TGTGCCAGCAGTGAGGAATGGACACCGAGAGAGCAGTACTTC
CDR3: CASSEEWTPREQYF

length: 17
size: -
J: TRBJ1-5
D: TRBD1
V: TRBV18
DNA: TGTGCCAGCTCCCACACTAGCAACAGGGGTCAGAATCAGCCCCAGCATTTT
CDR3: CASSHTSNRGQNQPQHF

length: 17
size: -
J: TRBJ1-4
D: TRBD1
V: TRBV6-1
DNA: TGTGCCAGCAGTGATCCCGGACAGGGGGCGACTAATGAAAAACTGTTTTTT
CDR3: CASSDPGQGATNEKLFF

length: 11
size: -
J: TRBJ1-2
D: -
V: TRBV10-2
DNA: TGCGCCGCCAGAGGGGGTGGTGGCTACACCTTC
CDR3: CAARGGGGYTF

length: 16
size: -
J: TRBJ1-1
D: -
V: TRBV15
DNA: TGTGCCACCAGCAGAGGTTCAGGGTCTGAGAACACTGAAGCTTTCTTT
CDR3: CATSRGSGSENTEAFF

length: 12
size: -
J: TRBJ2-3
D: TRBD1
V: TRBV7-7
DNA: TGTGCTAGCAGCTCACAGGGGGATACGCAGTATTTT
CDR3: CASSSQGDTQYF

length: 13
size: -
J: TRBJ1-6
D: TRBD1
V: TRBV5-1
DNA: TGCGCCAGCCGGGACAGCGAAAATTCACCCCTCCACTTT
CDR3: CASRDSENSPLHF

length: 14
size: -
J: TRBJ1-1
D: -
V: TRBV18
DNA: TGTGCCAGCTCACCTAACGGGATGAACACTGAAGCTTTCTTT
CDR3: CASSPNGMNTEAFF

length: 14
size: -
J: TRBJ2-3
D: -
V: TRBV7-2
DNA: TGTGCCAGCAGCTTAGCTCTAGGCACAGATACGCAGTATTTT
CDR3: CASSLALGTDTQYF

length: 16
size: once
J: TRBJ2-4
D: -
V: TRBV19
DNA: TGTGCCAGTAGTATACCATCCGCACTAGCCAAAAACATTCAGTACTTC
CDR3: CASSIPSALAKNIQYF

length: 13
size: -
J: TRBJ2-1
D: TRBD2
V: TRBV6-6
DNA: TGTGCCAGCCTAGCGGGGGGCAACAATGAGCAGTTCTTC
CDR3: CASLAGGNNEQFF

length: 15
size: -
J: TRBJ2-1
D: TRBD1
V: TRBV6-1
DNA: TGTGCCAGCAGCCCGGCGCCGGGACAGGGGAATGAGCAGTTCTTC
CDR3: CASSPAPGQGNEQFF

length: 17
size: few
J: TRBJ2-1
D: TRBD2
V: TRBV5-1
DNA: TGCGCCAGCAGCTCCCACCCGGCGGGGGGAGGTTACAATGAGCAGTTCTTC
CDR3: CASSSHPAGGGYNEQFF

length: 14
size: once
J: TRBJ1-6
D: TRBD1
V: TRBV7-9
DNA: TGTGCCAGCAGGGGACAGGGTAGCAATTCACCCCTCCACTTT
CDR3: CASRGQGSNSPLHF

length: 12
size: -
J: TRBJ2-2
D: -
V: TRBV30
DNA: TGTGCCTGGAGACCGGAGGGCGGGGAGCTGTTTTTT
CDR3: CAWRPEGGELFF

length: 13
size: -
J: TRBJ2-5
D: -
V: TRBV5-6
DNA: TGTGCCAGCAGCTTGGGGGTCCTAGGGACCCAGTACTTC
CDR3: CASSLGVLGTQYF

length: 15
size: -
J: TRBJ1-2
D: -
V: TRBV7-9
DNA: TGTTCCAGCAGCCTAGCAACAGTGACTAACTATGGCTACACCTTC
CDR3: CSSSLATVTNYGYTF

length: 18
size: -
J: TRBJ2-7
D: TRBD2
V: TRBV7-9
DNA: TGTTCCAGCAGCTCCCTTCGGGCTAGCGGGGAAAAGATAGGCGAGCAGTACTTC
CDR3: CSSSSLRASGEKIGEQYF

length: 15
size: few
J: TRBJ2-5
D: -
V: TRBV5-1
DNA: TGCGCCAGCAGCTTTAGGGGGACATCGCAAGAGACCCAGTACTTC
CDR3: CASSFRGTSQETQYF

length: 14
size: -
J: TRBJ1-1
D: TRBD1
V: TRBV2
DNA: TGTGCCAGCAGACCCGGACAGGGGGTTACTGAAGCTTTCTTT
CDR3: CASRPGQGVTEAFF